The next 5 T cell receptor beta chains were all read from a single sample in a study of spatial heterogeneity in lung cancer. The time point denotes: sample taken at primary tumor resection. TCRdb recomputed calls from the 5' RACE reads with MiXCR, one row per CDR3 protein. The data show about 10,000 distinct CDR3 sequences, 3.7% seen once. Sequences were derived from PBMCs, sampled at surgery. These receptor sequences come from a female donor with early-stage non-small cell lung cancer.

This clonotype was recorded at least ten times. J is TRBJ2-5 and V is TRBV2; 9 bases fit TRBD1. V was pared by 4 bases and J by 4 bases, with 10 bases of the junction left unmatched. The germline V gene encodes CDR1 SNHLY and CDR2 FYNNEI. CDR3 size: 16 residues. The CDR3 sequence: CASSATGTGSRETQYF. DNA for the CDR3: TGTGCCAGCAGTGCTACCGGGACAGGGTCACGAGAGACCCAGTACTTC.

This clonotype was detected many times. The V and J genes are TRBV4-2 and TRBJ1-1; no reliable D call. Germline V gives CDR1 LGHNA, CDR2 YNFKEQ. The CDR3 has 13 residues. The V end lost 1 base, the J end lost 3 bases, and 6 bases lay between the germline ends. The CDR3 DNA reads TGTGCCAGCAGCCAAGGGAGGGACACTGAAGCTTTCTTT. Translated, it gives CASSQGRDTEAFF.

On this clonotype itself: With a much larger clone just one base away, this may be a read error. The chain couples TRBV4-3 to TRBJ2-3; D ambiguous. CDR3 size: 14 residues. Per the germline V gene, CDR1 is LGHNA and CDR2 is YSLEER. The CDR3: CASNQVGRTDTQYF. The CDR3 nucleotides read TGCGCCAGCAACCAAGTTGGCAGGACAGATACGCAGTATTTT.

This clonotype qualifies as large. The CDR3 protein is CASSPPGRHEQYF. CDR3 DNA: TGTGCCAGTAGTCCACCGGGGAGGCACGAGCAGTACTTC. The V gene is TRBV19, the J gene TRBJ2-7, with TRBD2 as a possible D gene (6 bases). CDR1 and CDR2 from the germline V gene are LNHDA and SQIVND (reference sequence). The CDR3 loop spans 13 amino acids. Trimming took 5 bases from V and 5 from J, leaving 13 bases between them.

The table lists this clonotype with many counts. The chain is built from TRBV27 and TRBJ2-1; D might be TRBD2 (5 bases). Trimming pared 2 bases from V and 7 bases from J, leaving 15 bases between. Germline V gene lookup returns CDR1 MNHEY and CDR2 SMNVEV (reference sequence). This CDR3 is built from 15 residues. The CDR3 is CASSLTAPSGNEQFF. As DNA, the CDR3 is TGTGCCAGCAGTTTAACAGCGCCGTCGGGGAATGAGCAGTTCTTC.